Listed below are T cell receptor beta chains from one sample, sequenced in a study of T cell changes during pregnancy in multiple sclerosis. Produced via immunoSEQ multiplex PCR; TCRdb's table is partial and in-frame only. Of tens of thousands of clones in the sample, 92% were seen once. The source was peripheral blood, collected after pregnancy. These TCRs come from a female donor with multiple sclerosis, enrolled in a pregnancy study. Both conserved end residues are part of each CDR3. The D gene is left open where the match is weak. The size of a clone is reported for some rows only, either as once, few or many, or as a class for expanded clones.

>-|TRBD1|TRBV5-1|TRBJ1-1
TGCGCCAGCAGCGCGAGGACAGGGGGTCTCGGCACTGAAGCTTTCTTT
CASSARTGGLGTEAFF
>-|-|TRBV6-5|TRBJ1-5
TGTGCCAGCAGTGTGGAGGGGTCCTATCAGCCCCAGCATTTT
CASSVEGSYQPQHF
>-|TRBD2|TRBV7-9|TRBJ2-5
TGTGCCAGCAGCCCGGAGCGGGGGCAAGAGACCCAGTACTTC
CASSPERGQETQYF
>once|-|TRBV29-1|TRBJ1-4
TGCAGCGTTGAAATCGGGGGAGAAAAACTGTTTTTT
CSVEIGGEKLFF
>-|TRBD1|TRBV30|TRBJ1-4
TGTGCCTGGAATTACAGGGGGAATGAAAAACTGTTTTTT
CAWNYRGNEKLFF
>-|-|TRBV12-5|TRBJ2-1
TGTGCTAGTGGTTCTGAGAGGGGGGAGCAGTTCTTC
CASGSERGEQFF
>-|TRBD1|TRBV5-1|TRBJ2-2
TGCGCCAGCAGCTTGGACAGGGGAAACACCGGGGAGCTGTTTTTT
CASSLDRGNTGELFF
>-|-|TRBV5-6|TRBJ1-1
TGTGCCAGCAGCTTGGTAGACAGGTCGAACACTGAAGCTTTCTTT
CASSLVDRSNTEAFF
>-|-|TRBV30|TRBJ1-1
TGTGCCTGGAGCGTAAAGGGGGACGGAGCTTTCTTT
CAWSVKGDGAFF
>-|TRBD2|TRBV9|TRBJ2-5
TGTGCCAGCAGCGTAGCAGTCGGGGGGGCACAAGAGACCCAGTACTTC
CASSVAVGGAQETQYF
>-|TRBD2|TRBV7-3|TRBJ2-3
TGTGCCAGCAGCTTAATAGGGCTAGCGGGGGGGGGTAGGAACACAGATACGCAGTATTTT
CASSLIGLAGGGRNTDTQYF
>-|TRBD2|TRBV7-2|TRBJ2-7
TGTGCCAGCAGCTTAGGGGCGGGAGGTCACGAGCAGTACTTC
CASSLGAGGHEQYF
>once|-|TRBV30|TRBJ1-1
TGTGCCTGGAGCCGGAACACTGAAGCTTTCTTT
CAWSRNTEAFF
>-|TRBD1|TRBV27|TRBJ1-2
TGTGCCAGCAGTCCGCGGGACAGGCCCTATGGCTACACCTTC
CASSPRDRPYGYTF
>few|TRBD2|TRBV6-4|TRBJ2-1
TGTGCCAGCAGTGACTCAGCGGGAGCGGGCAATGAGCAGTTCTTC
CASSDSAGAGNEQFF
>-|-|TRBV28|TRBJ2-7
TGTGCCAGCAGTTCCCTTACACCGTACGAGCAGTACTTC
CASSSLTPYEQYF
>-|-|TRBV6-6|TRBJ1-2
TGTGCCAGCAGTTCGCTGTCAGGGGATGGCTACACCTTC
CASSSLSGDGYTF
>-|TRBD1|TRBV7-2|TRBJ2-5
TGTGCCAGCAGCTTGGGACAGGGGGGTGGGCAAGAGACCCAGTACTTC
CASSLGQGGGQETQYF
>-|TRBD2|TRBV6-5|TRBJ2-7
TGTGCCAGCAGTTACTCCCGGCTAGCGGGGAACTACGAGCAGTACTTC
CASSYSRLAGNYEQYF
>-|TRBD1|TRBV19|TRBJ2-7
TGTGCCAGTAGTATGATGGGACAGGGAGGCTCCTACGAGCAGTACTTC
CASSMMGQGGSYEQYF
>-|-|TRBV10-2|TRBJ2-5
TGCGCCAGCACCACGACAGCGCAAGAGACCCAGTACTTC
CASTTTAQETQYF
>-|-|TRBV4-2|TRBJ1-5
TGTGCCAGCAGCCAAGATCCGGGGGGAGGCAATCAGCCCCAGCATTTT
CASSQDPGGGNQPQHF
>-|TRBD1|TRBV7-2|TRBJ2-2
TGTGCCAGCAGCTTTTCAGGGGGTTCCGGGGAGCTGTTTTTT
CASSFSGGSGELFF
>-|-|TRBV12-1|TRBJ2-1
TGTGCCAGCAGCCTGAACCGGCTTCCGGGACTAGCGGGAGTCAATGAGCAGTTCTTC
CASSLNRLPGLAGVNEQFF
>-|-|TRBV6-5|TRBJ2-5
TGTGCCAGCAGAATACAGGGCCAAGAGACCCAGTACTTC
CASRIQGQETQYF
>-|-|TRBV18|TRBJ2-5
TGTGCCAGCTCACCAAGCAACCGGGAGACCCAGTACTTC
CASSPSNRETQYF
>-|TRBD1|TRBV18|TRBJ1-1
TGTGCCAGCTCCTTGACAGGGGACACTGAAGCTTTCTTT
CASSLTGDTEAFF
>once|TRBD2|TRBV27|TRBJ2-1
TGTGCCAGCAGTAGCCCCAGTCGACTAGCGAATAATGAGCAGTTCTTC
CASSSPSRLANNEQFF
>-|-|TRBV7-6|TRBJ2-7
TGTGCCAGCAGATTAGACCTTGGGAGAGAGCAGTACTTC
CASRLDLGREQYF
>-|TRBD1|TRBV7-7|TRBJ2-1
TGTGCCAGCAGCTTGACAGGGGGTGAGCAGTTCTTC
CASSLTGGEQFF
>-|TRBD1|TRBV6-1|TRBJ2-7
TGTGCCAGTATTAGGGACAGATCCTACGAGCAGTACTTC
CASIRDRSYEQYF
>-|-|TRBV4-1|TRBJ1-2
TGCGCCAGCAGCCAAGATTTAGGACAGAGAACCTACACCTTC
CASSQDLGQRTYTF
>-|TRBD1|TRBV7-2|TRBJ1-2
TGTGCCAGCAGCCCGCGACAGGGGGCAAACTATGGCTACACCTTC
CASSPRQGANYGYTF
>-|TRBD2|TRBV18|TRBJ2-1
TGTGCCAGCTCACCAGAGTTGGCTAGCGGAAAAGTTTTAGATGAGCAGTTCTTC
CASSPELASGKVLDEQFF
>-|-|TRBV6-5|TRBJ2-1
TGTGCCAGCAGATCTACTCCGTGGAGTTACAATGAGCAGTTCTTC
CASRSTPWSYNEQFF
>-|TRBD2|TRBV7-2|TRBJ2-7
TGTGCCAGCAGCTTAGGGGGGGCTAGCGGGACTCGGGAGCAGTACTTC
CASSLGGASGTREQYF
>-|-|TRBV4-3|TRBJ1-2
TGCGCCAGCAGCCACGGTGCTGACAGCTACTATGGCTACACCTTC
CASSHGADSYYGYTF
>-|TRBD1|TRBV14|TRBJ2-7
TGTGCCAGCAGCCAGGGGACGGGACAGCCGTACTTC
CASSQGTGQPYF